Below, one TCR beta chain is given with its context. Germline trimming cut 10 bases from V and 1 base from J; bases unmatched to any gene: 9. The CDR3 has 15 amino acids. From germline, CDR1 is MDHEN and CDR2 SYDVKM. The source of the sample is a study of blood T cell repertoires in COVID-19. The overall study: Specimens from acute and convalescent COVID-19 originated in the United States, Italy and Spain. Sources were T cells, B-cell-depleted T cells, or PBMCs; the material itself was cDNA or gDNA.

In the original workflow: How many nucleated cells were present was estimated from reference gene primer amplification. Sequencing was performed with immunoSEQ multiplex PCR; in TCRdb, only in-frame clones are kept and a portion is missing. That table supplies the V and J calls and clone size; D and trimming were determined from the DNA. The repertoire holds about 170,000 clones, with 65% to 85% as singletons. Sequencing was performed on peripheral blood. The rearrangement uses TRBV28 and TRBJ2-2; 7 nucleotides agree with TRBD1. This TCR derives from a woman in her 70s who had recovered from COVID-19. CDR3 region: CATHFWDRNTGELFF. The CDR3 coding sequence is TGTGCCACACACTTCTGGGACAGGAACACCGGGGAGCTGTTTTTT.